This T cell receptor (beta chain) was found in a study of T cell responses to AZD1222 COVID-19 vaccine. Study context: Second-dose intervals near 4 or 12 weeks were combined.

Note on this clone: No antigen is known for it.

The germline V and J ends were trimmed by 2 bases and 5 bases, with 15 bases remaining between them. Per the germline V gene, CDR1 is GTSNPN and CDR2 is SVGIG (reference sequence). This CDR3 region has 14 residues. Points from the study as a whole: A mostly white British donor set with more females was recruited, and clonal diversity was possibly underestimated.

TCRdb's copy holds only in-frame clones and misses some; the assay was immunoSEQ multiplex PCR. The sample has approximately 150,000 clones, roughly 90% seen once. The material sequenced was peripheral blood, taken on day 0 of AZD1222 vaccination. The source is an adult in good health. V usage is TRBV30 and J usage is TRBJ1-2; weak D call: TRBD1 (5 bases). CDR3: CAWSPGEGRYGYTF. For the CDR3, the DNA is TGTGCCTGGAGTCCGGGGGAGGGCCGGTATGGCTACACCTTC.